The 24 T cell receptor beta chains below were found in one sample sequenced in a study of somatic mutations in cytotoxic T cells in rheumatoid arthritis. The repertoire was sequenced with immunoSEQ multiplex PCR; TCRdb's copy has only in-frame clones and lacks some. Of about 6,600 clones in the sample, 70% were seen once. The sequenced material came from CD8+ T cells sorted from blood. These receptors were obtained from a man aged 35-49 years in good health.

The gene calls are TRBV5-5 and TRBJ2-2; 9 bases align to TRBD1. V shed 1 base and J 6 bases; nucleotides not matched to a gene: 4. This CDR3 has 15 amino acids. CDR1 is SGHKS, CDR2 YYEKEE, per germline (reference sequence). The CDR3 protein is CASSLRDRVAGELFF. The CDR3 DNA reads as TGTGCCAGCAGCTTGAGGGACAGGGTGGCCGGGGAGCTGTTTTTT.

This clone was detected a few times. The rearrangement links TRBV7-2 to TRBJ1-1; no firm D call. CDR3 length equals 14 residues. CDR1 and CDR2 from the germline V gene are SGHTA and FQGNSA. V was pared by 1 base and J by 3 bases, with 9 bases between. CDR3 amino acids: CASSLVDTDTEAFF. The CDR3 bases are TGTGCCAGCAGCTTAGTTGATACGGACACTGAAGCTTTCTTT. Using reference TRBV7-2 and TRBJ1-1 for the parts outside the CDR3, the full variable domain is GAGVSQSPSNKVTEKGKDVELRCDPISGHTALYWYRQSLGQGLEFLIYFQGNSAPDKSGLPSDRFSAERTGGSVSTLTIQRTQQEDSAVYLCASSLVDTDTEAFFGQGTRLTVV.

The J gene is TRBJ1-1, the V gene TRBV27; tentatively, D is TRBD1 (5 bases). The germline CDR1 and CDR2 sequences are MNHEY and SMNVEV (reference sequence). Trimming shortened V by 6 bases and J by 3 bases, and 14 bases separated the two germline ends. This CDR3 is 14 amino acids long. The CDR3 sequence is CASSGQGVYTEAFF. In DNA, the CDR3 is TGTGCCAGCAGCGGACAAGGAGTTTACACTGAAGCTTTCTTT.

The rearrangement joins TRBV27 to TRBJ2-2; D may match TRBD1 or TRBD2 (5 bases each). The CDR3 consists of 16 residues. V was cut by 3 bases and J by 2 bases, with 13 bases left in between. CDR1 MNHEY and CDR2 SMNVEV come from the germline V gene (reference sequence). The chain's CDR3 is CASSFSGTANTGELFF. CDR3 nucleotide sequence: TGTGCCAGCAGTTTCTCCGGGACGGCAAACACCGGGGAGCTGTTTTTT.

V usage is TRBV6-6 and J usage is TRBJ1-5; no definite D call. The CDR3 has 15 amino acids. Trimming shortened V by 2 bases and J by 0 bases, and 8 bases separated the two germline ends. CDR1 is MNHNY, CDR2 SVGAGI, per germline (reference sequence). This CDR3 reads CASSYVINSNQPQHF. CDR3 coding DNA: TGTGCCAGCAGTTACGTAATTAATAGCAATCAGCCCCAGCATTTT.

This chain uses TRBV27 with TRBJ1-6; 9 nucleotides agree with TRBD1. The V segment lost 5 bases and the J segment 9 bases; nucleotides outside the gene matches: 8. The V gene's germline CDR1 is MNHEY and CDR2 SMNVEV (reference sequence). This CDR3 comprises 15 residues. DNA for the CDR3: TGTGCCAGCAGTCGTTCGGACAGGGGTAGTTCACCCCTCCACTTT. Translation gives CASSRSDRGSSPLHF.

This clone turned up a few times. V and J are TRBV29-1 and TRBJ2-5; D is undetermined. The V and J ends lost 7 bases and 7 bases respectively, with 19 bases between them. Germline CDR1 SQVTM, CDR2 ANQGSEA. The CDR3 extends over 13 amino acids. This chain's CDR3 is CSAIRSPMRTQYF. Here the CDR3 DNA reads TGCAGCGCGATACGGAGCCCAATGAGGACCCAGTACTTC.

CDR3 sequence (DNA): TGTGCCAGCAGCGAGTCGTATGGGACCTACGAGCAGTACTTC. Its translation is CASSESYGTYEQYF. The V and J genes are TRBV9 and TRBJ2-7; D remains ambiguous. The germline V gene has CDR1 SGDLS and CDR2 YYNGEE. V was cut by 3 bases and J by 2 bases, with 12 bases left in between. There are 14 residues in the CDR3.

V and J are TRBV4-3 and TRBJ2-1; 8 positions match TRBD1. CDR3 size: 15 residues. Trimming cost V 4 bases and J 2 bases; bases outside gene matches: 4. CDR1 and CDR2 from the germline V gene are LGHNA and YSLEER. The CDR3 coding sequence is TGCGCCAGCAGCCCGGACAGGGCGGCCTACAATGAGCAGTTCTTC. Encoded protein: CASSPDRAAYNEQFF.

This clone rates as medium-sized. The chain recombines TRBV6-6 with TRBJ1-6; TRBD1 aligns across 8 bases. Germline V CDR1 and CDR2: MNHNY, SVGAGI (reference sequence). The CDR3 loop spans 12 amino acids. V was clipped by 0 bases and J by 17 bases; unmatched bases: 3. The CDR3 region is CASSYSTGAVHF. DNA for the CDR3: TGTGCCAGCAGTTACTCGACAGGGGCAGTCCACTTT.

This chain links TRBV6-1 with TRBJ2-1, with D possibly matching TRBD2 (5 bases). CDR1 is MNHNS and CDR2 is SASEGT in the germline V gene. The V and J ends lost 2 bases and 7 bases respectively, with 15 bases between them. CDR3 length equals 15 residues. CDR3 in amino acids: CASSEKGSGSNEQFF. The CDR3 DNA reads TGTGCCAGCAGTGAAAAAGGGAGTGGTTCGAATGAGCAGTTCTTC.

The rearrangement joins TRBV6-1 to TRBJ1-3; TRBD1 aligns across 12 bases. V dropped 10 bases and J dropped 3; count of bases not matched to a gene: 4. The CDR3 extends over 14 amino acids. Germline V gives CDR1 MNHNS, CDR2 SASEGT. The CDR3 sequence is CATGQGASGNTIYF. The CDR3 DNA reads as TGTGCCACGGGACAGGGGGCGAGTGGAAACACCATATATTTT.

The chain recombines TRBV7-9 with TRBJ2-1; D is unresolved. The CDR3 totals 13 residues. The germline gives CDR1 SEHNR, CDR2 FQNEAQ (reference sequence). V was pared by 2 bases and J by 10 bases, with 12 bases between. The DNA for the CDR3 is TGTGCCAGCAGCTTAACGTCATGGGCGGAGCAGTTCTTC. It codes for CASSLTSWAEQFF.

J is TRBJ1-5 and V is TRBV6-1; the match to TRBD1 covers 9 bases. The germline CDR1 and CDR2 sequences are MNHNS and SASEGT. The CDR3 consists of 15 residues. The trim removed 6 bases at V and 3 bases at J, leaving 6 bases unmatched. DNA of the CDR3: TGTGCCAGCAGACCGGACAGGGGTGACAATCAGCCCCAGCATTTT. Translating gives CASRPDRGDNQPQHF.

The chain recombines TRBV4-1 with TRBJ1-5, with D possibly matching TRBD1 (5 bases). V gave up 1 base and J gave up 5 bases, with 9 bases separating them. Germline lookup yields CDR1 MGHRA and CDR2 YSYEKL. The CDR3 spans 14 residues. The DNA of the CDR3 is TGCGCCAGCAGCCAAGGACAGCTAGATCAGCCCCAGCATTTT. Its protein is CASSQGQLDQPQHF.

This clone appeared once. The V call is TRBV2, the J call TRBJ2-3; maybe TRBD1 (6 bases). CDR3 size: 12 residues. Germline assignment: CDR1 SNHLY and CDR2 FYNNEI. Trimming shortened V by 8 bases and J by 4 bases, and 10 bases separated the two germline ends. The CDR3 DNA is TGTGCCAGCGGCACAGGGTCAGATACGCAGTATTTT. Translated, it gives CASGTGSDTQYF.

The chain carries TRBV6-1 and TRBJ1-1; unclear D gene. V lost 8 bases and J lost 4, with 14 bases in between. The CDR3 extends over 13 amino acids. Germline V gene sequence: CDR1 MNHNS, CDR2 SASEGT. Written as DNA, the CDR3 is TGTGCCAGCGCGGACGTCGGTGGCACTGAAGCTTTCTTT. Amino acid sequence: CASADVGGTEAFF.

The chain employs TRBV28 and TRBJ2-2; maybe TRBD1 (5 bases). Germline V CDR1 and CDR2: MDHEN, SYDVKM. This CDR3 has 15 residues. Trimming took 2 bases from V and 7 from J, leaving 14 bases between them. This CDR3 reads CASSLTAGKGGELFF. DNA for the CDR3: TGTGCCAGCAGTTTAACGGCAGGGAAAGGCGGGGAGCTGTTTTTT.

This clone came up once. The J gene is TRBJ2-1, the V gene TRBV5-1; possibly TRBD1 for D (6 bases). The V end lost 0 bases, the J end lost 6 bases, and 10 bases lay between the germline ends. CDR3 length equals 14 residues. Germline V gene sequence: CDR1 SGHRS, CDR2 YFSETQ. The DNA of the CDR3 is TGCGCCAGCAGCTTGGTGGGGGCAAGCAATGAGCAGTTCTTC. Translated: CASSLVGASNEQFF.

V and J are TRBV7-3 and TRBJ1-1, with D unresolved. Trimming took off 1 base at V and 8 bases at J, with 11 bases between the two ends. This CDR3 region has 13 residues. CDR1 is SGHTA, CDR2 FQGTGA, per germline. CDR3 DNA sequence: TGTGCCAGCAGCTTAATGGGCAGTGGAGAAGCTTTCTTT. Amino acids: CASSLMGSGEAFF.

This chain joins TRBV4-1 and TRBJ2-7; D call uncertain. V gave up 1 base and J gave up 4 bases, with 14 bases separating them. CDR1 MGHRA and CDR2 YSYEKL come from the germline V gene. This CDR3 contains 15 residues. This chain's CDR3 is CASSQGPSFTYEQYV. In DNA, the CDR3 is TGCGCCAGCAGCCAAGGGCCGTCCTTTACTTACGAGCAGTACGTC.

This clone was seen only a few times. The chain employs TRBV5-6 and TRBJ2-2, with 10 bases fitting TRBD2. This CDR3 has 15 amino acids. The V and J ends lost 4 bases and 6 bases, in that order; junction bases with no gene match: 6. From germline, CDR1 is SGHDT and CDR2 YYEEEE. The CDR3 reads CASSIAGGFAGELFF. Written as DNA, the CDR3 is TGTGCCAGCAGCATAGCGGGAGGATTCGCCGGGGAGCTGTTTTTT.

The chain has TRBV4-2 and TRBJ1-4, with D possibly matching TRBD1 (6 bases). The V end lost 1 base, the J end lost 6 bases, and 15 bases lay between the germline ends. Germline loops: CDR1 LGHNA, CDR2 YNFKEQ. The CDR3 totals 16 residues. As DNA, the CDR3 is TGTGCCAGCAGCCAAGGGAGGGCAGGGGTGGATGAAAAACTGTTTTTT. As protein: CASSQGRAGVDEKLFF.

This clone was detected only once. This chain connects TRBV4-1 to TRBJ2-1, with 15 bases that match TRBD2. The CDR3 has 18 amino acids. Germline V CDR1 and CDR2: MGHRA, YSYEKL. The ends lost 3 bases at V and 4 bases at J; junction bases unmatched: 7. The CDR3 spells CASSQGLAGGRTYNEQFF. CDR3 coding DNA: TGCGCCAGCAGCCAGGGACTAGCGGGGGGCCGGACATACAATGAGCAGTTCTTC.